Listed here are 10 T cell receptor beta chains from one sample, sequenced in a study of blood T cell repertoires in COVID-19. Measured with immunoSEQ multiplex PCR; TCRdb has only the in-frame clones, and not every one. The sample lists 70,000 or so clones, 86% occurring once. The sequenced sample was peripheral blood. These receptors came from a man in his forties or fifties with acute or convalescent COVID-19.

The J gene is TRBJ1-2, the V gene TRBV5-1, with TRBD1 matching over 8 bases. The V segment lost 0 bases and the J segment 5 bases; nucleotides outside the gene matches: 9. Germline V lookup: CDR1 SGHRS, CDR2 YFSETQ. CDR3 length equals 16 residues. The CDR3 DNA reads TGCGCCAGCAGCTTGGGTGCAGGGGGCATTTCATATGGCTACACCTTC. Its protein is CASSLGAGGISYGYTF.

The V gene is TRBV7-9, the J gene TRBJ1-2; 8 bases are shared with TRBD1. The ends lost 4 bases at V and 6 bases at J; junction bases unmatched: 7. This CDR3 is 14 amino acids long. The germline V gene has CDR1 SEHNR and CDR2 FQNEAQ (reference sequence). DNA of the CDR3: TGTGCCAGCAGCTCGACCGACAGGGGTCATGGCTACACCTTC. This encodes CASSSTDRGHGYTF.

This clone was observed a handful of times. The chain's CDR3 is CASSPPVSGGTTLTPYEQYF. In DNA form, the CDR3 reads TGTGCCAGCTCACCACCGGTTAGCGGGGGGACAACATTAACTCCCTACGAGCAGTACTTC. The genes are TRBV18 and TRBJ2-7; the match to TRBD2 covers 10 bases. V shed 0 bases and J 2 bases; nucleotides not matched to a gene: 16. The CDR3 runs 20 residues. Germline CDR1 and CDR2: KGHSH and LQKENI.

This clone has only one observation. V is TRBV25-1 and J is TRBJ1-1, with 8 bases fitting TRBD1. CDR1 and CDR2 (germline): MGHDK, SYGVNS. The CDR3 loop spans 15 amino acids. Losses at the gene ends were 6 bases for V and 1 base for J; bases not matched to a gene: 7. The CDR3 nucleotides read TGTGCCAGCAGGTTACAGGGGGGGAAGAACACTGAAGCTTTCTTT. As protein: CASRLQGGKNTEAFF.

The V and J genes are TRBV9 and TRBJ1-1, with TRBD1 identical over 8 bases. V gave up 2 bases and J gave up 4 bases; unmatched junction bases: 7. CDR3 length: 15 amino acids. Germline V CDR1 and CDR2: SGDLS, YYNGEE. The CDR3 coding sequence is TGTGCCAGCAGCGTGGCCGTAGGACAGGGCACTGAAGCTTTCTTT. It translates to CASSVAVGQGTEAFF.

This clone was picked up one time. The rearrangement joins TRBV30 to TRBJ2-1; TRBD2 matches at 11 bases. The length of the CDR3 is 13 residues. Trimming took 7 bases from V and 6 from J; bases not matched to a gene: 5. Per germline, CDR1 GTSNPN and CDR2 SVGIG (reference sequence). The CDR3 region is CASIAGGPNEQFF. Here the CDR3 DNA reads TGTGCCTCAATAGCGGGAGGGCCCAATGAGCAGTTCTTC.

The CDR3 DNA reads as TGTGCCAGCAGCCGCGGACAGGCCTCTGGAAACACCATATATTTT. As protein: CASSRGQASGNTIYF. The chain combines TRBV11-2 with TRBJ1-3; 7 bases agree with TRBD1. This CDR3 contains 15 residues. Germline CDR1 SGHAT, CDR2 FQNNGV. Trimming removed 5 bases from V and 0 bases from J; junction bases left unmatched: 4.

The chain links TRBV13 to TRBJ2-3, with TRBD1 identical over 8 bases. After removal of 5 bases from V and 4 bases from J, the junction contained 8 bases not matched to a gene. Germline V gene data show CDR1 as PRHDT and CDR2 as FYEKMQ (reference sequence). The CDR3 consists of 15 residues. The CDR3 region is CASSTRQGYSDTQYF. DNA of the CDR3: TGTGCCAGCAGCACCCGACAGGGGTACTCAGATACGCAGTATTTT.

CDR3 residues: CASSPSLKVGVEETQYF. CDR3 DNA: TGTGCCAGCTCACCATCGTTGAAAGTAGGGGTGGAAGAGACCCAGTACTTC. The chain couples TRBV18 to TRBJ2-5; D possibly corresponds to TRBD1 (5 bases). This CDR3 has 17 residues. CDR1 is KGHSH, CDR2 LQKENI, per germline. The germline V and J ends were trimmed by 2 bases and 3 bases, with 19 bases remaining between them.

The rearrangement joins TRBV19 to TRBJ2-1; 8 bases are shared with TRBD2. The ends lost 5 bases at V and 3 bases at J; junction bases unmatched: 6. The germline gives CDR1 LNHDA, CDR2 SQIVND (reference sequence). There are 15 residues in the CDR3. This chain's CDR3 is CASSYTSGYYNEQFF. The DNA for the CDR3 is TGTGCCAGTAGTTACACTAGCGGATACTACAATGAGCAGTTCTTC.